The T cell receptor (beta chain) under discussion was sequenced for a study of T cell responses to AZD1222 COVID-19 vaccine. The J segment lost 2 bases and the V segment lost 2 bases, leaving 5 bases of the junction unmatched. The germline V gene encodes CDR1 KGHSH and CDR2 LQKENI. The CDR3 length is 16 residues. Study outcomes and limitations: Spike-specific TCR breadth and depth both grew after two AZD1222 doses. A mostly white British donor set with more females was recruited, and clonal diversity was possibly underestimated. Without day 14 samples, only post-peak T cell repertoires were studied. Reportedly, nearly half the spike-specific TCRs target unmutated variant regions.

Repertoires were generated with immunoSEQ multiplex PCR, while TCRdb's copy carries only in-frame clones and drops some. The sample yields over 130,000 clones, approximately 94% seen once. A word on this clone: The antigen is not known.

This chain joins TRBV18 and TRBJ2-3; 9 positions match TRBD1. The origin of this receptor is an adult in good health. This specimen consisted of peripheral blood, obtained on day 0 of AZD1222 vaccination. The CDR3 DNA sequence: TGTGCCAGCTCACCAAGGGACAGGGCTTACACAGATACGCAGTATTTT. This encodes CASSPRDRAYTDTQYF.